A single sample is the source of the 2 T cell receptor beta chains below, sequenced in a study of Graves' ophthalmopathy and Graves' hyperthyroidism. CDR3 regions of TCR beta were amplified from RNA transcripts. The first-round RT-PCR employed HTBI primers together with the Qiagen OneStep RT-PCR kit. A multiplex PCR was then performed as the second round. Via MiXCR, TCRdb re-called the multiplex PCR reads, giving one row per CDR3 protein. The sample comprises roughly 1.1 million distinct CDR3 sequences, about two fifths of which are singletons, and approximately 10% rests with the top ten. Sequencing was performed on peripheral blood or thyroid tissue (not recorded which). These receptors originate from an adult man with Graves' hyperthyroidism.

The chain links TRBV7-9 to TRBJ2-7; D possibly corresponds to TRBD1 (6 bases). The CDR3 sequence is 16 residues long. V shed 3 bases and J shed 2 bases, with 17 bases lying between them. Looked up from germline, CDR1 is SEHNR and CDR2 is FQNEAQ (reference sequence). The CDR3 here is CASSLAPPGAPYEQYF. The CDR3 DNA reads as TGTGCCAGCAGCTTGGCCCCGCCAGGGGCCCCCTACGAGCAGTACTTC.

This clonotype was observed once. This chain links TRBV7-2 with TRBJ1-4; D is perhaps TRBD1 (6 bases). V lost 5 bases, J lost 13 bases, and 23 bases lay in between. This CDR3 comprises 15 residues. Germline lookup yields CDR1 SGHTA and CDR2 FQGNSA. The CDR3 loop is CASSQGSTGDSALFF. As DNA, the CDR3 is TGTGCCAGCAGCCAAGGGTCGACAGGAGACAGCGCACTGTTTTTT.